A selection of T cell receptor beta chains follows, all from one sample in a study of cytomegalovirus exposure and HLA in healthy donors. Repertoires were generated with immunoSEQ multiplex PCR, while TCRdb's copy carries only in-frame clones and drops some. The sample consists of about 180,000 clones, roughly 78% of them appearing once. Sequenced input: PBMCs. These receptors all come from a woman between 45 and 60 years old in good health and CMV-seropositive. The CDR3 runs from the conserved cysteine through the conserved F or W. Each record gives: J gene, clone size, V gene, D gene, CDR3 protein, CDR3 DNA. The D gene is left open where the match is weak. Clone size is stated in some rows and not others, as once, few, many or a class when expanded.

TRBJ2-5	.	TRBV4-2	.	CASSPDGTLGETQYF	TGTGCCAGCAGCCCAGACGGGACTCTCGGAGAGACCCAGTACTTC
TRBJ1-6	.	TRBV5-1	TRBD1	CASSKTGASYNSPLHF	TGCGCCAGCAGCAAGACAGGGGCGTCCTATAATTCACCCCTCCACTTT
TRBJ2-7	.	TRBV5-1	TRBD1	CASSLWDRPYEQYF	TGCGCCAGCAGCTTGTGGGACAGACCCTACGAGCAGTACTTC
TRBJ1-4	.	TRBV6-6	TRBD1	CASRLGQNEEKLFF	TGTGCCAGCAGATTGGGACAGAACGAGGAAAAACTGTTTTTT
TRBJ1-1	.	TRBV2	.	CASSDRDLNTEAFF	TGTGCCAGCAGTGACCGGGACTTGAACACTGAAGCTTTCTTT
TRBJ2-1	.	TRBV13	TRBD2	CASSSTGTSGYNEQFF	TGTGCCAGCAGCTCCACCGGGACTAGCGGTTACAATGAGCAGTTCTTC
TRBJ1-2	.	TRBV15	TRBD1	CATSRERTGSGYTF	TGTGCCACCAGCAGAGAACGGACAGGGAGTGGCTACACCTTC
TRBJ1-1	.	TRBV7-9	.	CASFRGDTEAFF	TGTGCCAGCTTCAGGGGAGACACTGAAGCTTTCTTT
TRBJ2-3	.	TRBV9	TRBD2	CASAWGGGGDTDTQYF	TGTGCCAGCGCCTGGGGGGGCGGGGGGGACACAGATACGCAGTATTTT
TRBJ2-3	.	TRBV13	TRBD2	CASSPAGGPYFTDTQYF	TGTGCCAGCAGCCCCGCGGGGGGCCCTTATTTCACAGATACGCAGTATTTT
TRBJ2-3	few	TRBV9	.	CASSVSPTSTDTQYF	TGTGCCAGCAGCGTATCGCCAACAAGCACAGATACGCAGTATTTT
TRBJ2-7	once	TRBV6-5	.	CASSYSAGTYEQYF	TGTGCCAGCAGTTACTCAGCAGGGACCTACGAGCAGTACTTC
TRBJ2-7	.	TRBV25-1	.	CASSEGGSYEQYF	TGTGCCAGCAGTGAGGGGGGCTCCTACGAGCAGTACTTC
TRBJ2-2	few	TRBV6-5	TRBD2	CASSLSGGRYGELFF	TGTGCCAGCAGCCTAAGCGGGGGGAGGTACGGGGAGCTGTTTTTT
TRBJ2-7	once	TRBV5-6	TRBD1	CASIGTGGPRGTYEQYF	TGTGCCAGCATCGGGACAGGGGGGCCGAGAGGGACCTACGAGCAGTACTTC
TRBJ2-7	.	TRBV7-9	.	CASSLAGGSYEQYF	TGTGCCAGCAGCTTAGCGGGGGGCTCCTACGAGCAGTACTTC
TRBJ1-2	.	TRBV5-5	.	CASSLLGGGGLKGYTF	TGTGCCAGCAGCTTGTTAGGCGGGGGGGGGTTAAAGGGCTACACCTTC
TRBJ2-3	.	TRBV5-6	TRBD2	CASSNGLAGGQEYF	TGTGCCAGCAGCAACGGACTAGCGGGGGGACAGGAGTATTTT
TRBJ2-4	.	TRBV10-3	.	CAIMDGGQNIQYF	TGTGCCATCATGGACGGGGGGCAAAACATTCAGTACTTC
TRBJ1-2	.	TRBV9	.	CASSVATDQNYGYTF	TGTGCCAGCAGCGTAGCTACAGACCAGAACTATGGCTACACCTTC
TRBJ2-7	few	TRBV15	TRBD1	CATSPRTGAYEQYF	TGTGCCACCAGCCCCCGGACAGGGGCCTACGAGCAGTACTTC
TRBJ2-3	.	TRBV18	.	CASSPPQGGDDTQYF	TGTGCCAGCTCACCACCGCAAGGGGGAGACGATACGCAGTATTTT
TRBJ2-7	few	TRBV6-1	.	CASSDLLGLAGEQYF	TGTGCCAGCAGTGACCTACTAGGACTGGCTGGCGAGCAGTACTTC
TRBJ1-2	few	TRBV27	TRBD1	CASSFGRGKLGYTF	TGTGCCAGCAGTTTTGGCAGGGGGAAGCTTGGCTACACCTTC
TRBJ2-7	.	TRBV30	TRBD2	CTLREGWYPYEQYF	TGTACTCTTAGGGAGGGGTGGTACCCCTACGAGCAGTACTTC
TRBJ2-3	.	TRBV29-1	TRBD2	CSVAGTSGGATDTQYF	TGCAGCGTAGCCGGGACTAGCGGGGGGGCCACAGATACGCAGTATTTT
TRBJ2-7	.	TRBV6-5	.	CASSDLATYEQYF	TGTGCCAGCAGTGATTTGGCAACCTACGAGCAGTACTTC
TRBJ2-5	.	TRBV13	TRBD2	CASSSAPGAGDETQYF	TGTGCCAGCAGCTCGGCCCCTGGAGCGGGGGATGAGACCCAGTACTTC
TRBJ2-3	few	TRBV5-6	TRBD1	CASSLGTATDTQYF	TGTGCCAGCAGCCTGGGGACAGCCACAGATACGCAGTATTTT
TRBJ1-1	.	TRBV2	TRBD1	CASKRTGSETEAFF	TGTGCCAGCAAAAGGACAGGGTCAGAGACTGAAGCTTTCTTT
TRBJ1-3	.	TRBV4-1	TRBD1	CASSQALTGPGTGNTIYF	TGCGCCAGCAGCCAAGCCCTGACAGGGCCGGGGACCGGAAACACCATATATTTT
TRBJ2-1	.	TRBV11-2	TRBD1	CASSSGTGVYNEQFF	TGTGCCAGCAGCTCCGGGACAGGGGTCTACAATGAGCAGTTCTTC
TRBJ1-1	.	TRBV27	.	CASSLSRGPEAFF	TGTGCCAGCAGTTTGTCCAGGGGCCCTGAAGCTTTCTTT
TRBJ2-1	once	TRBV11-2	.	CASSAVGTNTYNEQFF	TGTGCCAGCAGCGCCGTAGGGACAAACACCTACAATGAGCAGTTCTTC
TRBJ2-2	.	TRBV27	.	CASSPGAGELFF	TGTGCCAGCAGTCCAGGGGCCGGGGAGCTGTTTTTT
TRBJ2-3	.	TRBV7-6	TRBD2	CASSFPGGNTDTQYF	TGTGCCAGCAGCTTCCCGGGAGGTAACACAGATACGCAGTATTTT
TRBJ1-2	.	TRBV5-6	.	CASSSPSRGGYGYTF	TGTGCCAGCAGCTCTCCCTCTCGGGGAGGGTATGGCTACACCTTC
TRBJ1-2	few	TRBV4-1	TRBD1	CASSQDAGGFGYGYTF	TGCGCCAGCAGCCAAGATGCAGGGGGCTTCGGCTATGGCTACACCTTC
TRBJ1-1	.	TRBV19	.	CASKPENTEAFF	TGTGCCAGTAAACCAGAGAACACTGAAGCTTTCTTT
TRBJ1-6	few	TRBV7-9	.	CASSATGGSPLHF	TGTGCCAGCAGCGCGACAGGTGGCTCACCCCTCCACTTT
TRBJ1-4	.	TRBV19	TRBD1	CASRDRGSEKLFF	TGTGCCAGTAGGGACAGGGGGAGCGAAAAACTGTTTTTT
TRBJ1-6	.	TRBV5-8	.	CASSSPGTRASPLHF	TGTGCCAGCAGCTCCCCAGGGACTCGCGCTTCACCCCTCCACTTT
TRBJ1-1	.	TRBV5-5	TRBD1	CASSYLTGAGTEAFF	TGTGCCAGCAGCTATCTAACAGGGGCAGGCACTGAAGCTTTCTTT
TRBJ2-7	.	TRBV12-5	TRBD1	CASRRQGSYEQYF	TGTGCTAGCCGGCGACAGGGGAGCTACGAGCAGTACTTC